Described below is a single TCR beta chain sequence and its context. The germline CDR1 and CDR2 sequences are SGHRS and YFSETQ. Trimming removed 4 bases from V and 2 bases from J, with 13 bases in between. The CDR3 consists of 15 residues. Each donor was a Caucasian adult residing in Nashville, Tennessee. The assay was immunoSEQ multiplex PCR, and TCRdb's table has in-frame clones only and misses some. The sample contains 520,000 or so clones, less than 85% of which appear only once. The sample originates from a study of shared clonotypes between healthy human individuals. Study context: Donor composition was two women and three men, aged 18 to 49.

What was sequenced was PBMCs. The chain joins TRBV5-1 to TRBJ2-1; D is unresolved. This sequence was found in a woman aged 40 to 50 in good health. Some clones in this sample may be carry-over from other donors' samples. The DNA of the CDR3 is TGCGCCAGCAGCCACGAACCAGGCCCCTACAATGAGCAGTTCTTC. This sequence encodes CASSHEPGPYNEQFF.